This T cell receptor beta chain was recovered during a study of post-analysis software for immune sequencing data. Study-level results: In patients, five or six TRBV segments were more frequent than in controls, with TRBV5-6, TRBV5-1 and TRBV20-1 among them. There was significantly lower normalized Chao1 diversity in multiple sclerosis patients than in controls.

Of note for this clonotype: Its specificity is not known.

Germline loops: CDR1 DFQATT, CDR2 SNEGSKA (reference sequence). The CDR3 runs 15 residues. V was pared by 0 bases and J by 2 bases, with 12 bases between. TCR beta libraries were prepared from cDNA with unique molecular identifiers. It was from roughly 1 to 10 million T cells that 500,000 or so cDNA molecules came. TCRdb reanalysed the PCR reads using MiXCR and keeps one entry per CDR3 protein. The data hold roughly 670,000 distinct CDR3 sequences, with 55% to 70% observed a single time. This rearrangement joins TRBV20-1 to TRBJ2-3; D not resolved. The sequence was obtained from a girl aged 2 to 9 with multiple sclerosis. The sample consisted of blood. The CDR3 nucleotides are TGCAGTGCTAGAGACACCCTCGTAAACACAGATACGCAGTATTTT. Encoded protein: CSARDTLVNTDTQYF.